Listed below are T cell receptor beta chains from one sample, sequenced in a study of PD-L1 blockade in urothelial cancer. TCRdb keeps only in-frame clones here, not all; method: immunoSEQ multiplex PCR. This table holds roughly 100,000 clones, 89% found once. The specimen was PBMCs, collected around atezolizumab (anti-PD-L1) treatment. All receptors come from an elderly woman with urothelial cancer. CDR3s include the opening cysteine and the closing phenylalanine or tryptophan. The D gene is left open where the match is weak. Size is omitted from some rows. Given values are once, few, many or a class for expanded clones.

size: .; J: TRBJ1-4; V: TRBV9; D: .; DNA: TGTGCCAGCAGCCCACGGGTAGGGGGTAATGAAAAACTGTTTTTT; CDR3: CASSPRVGGNEKLFF
size: once; J: TRBJ2-1; V: TRBV5-1; D: .; DNA: TGCGCCAGCAGCTTGGTGACAGGTTACAATGAGCAGTTCTTC; CDR3: CASSLVTGYNEQFF
size: .; J: TRBJ2-1; V: TRBV19; D: .; DNA: TGTGCCACTAGGACTCGTTCCTACAATGAGCAGTTCTTC; CDR3: CATRTRSYNEQFF
size: .; J: TRBJ2-7; V: TRBV14; D: .; DNA: TGTGCCAGCAGCCCCTACCTCCGGGGAGGAAGATACGAGCAGTACTTC; CDR3: CASSPYLRGGRYEQYF
size: .; J: TRBJ2-7; V: TRBV6-6; D: .; DNA: TGTGCCAGCAGTTACTCGGAAGGGGGCGGGAACGAGCAGTACTTC; CDR3: CASSYSEGGGNEQYF
size: .; J: TRBJ1-5; V: TRBV2; D: .; DNA: TGTGCCAGCAGAGCCGACAGACTCAATCAGCCCCAGCATTTT; CDR3: CASRADRLNQPQHF
size: .; J: TRBJ1-2; V: TRBV5-1; D: TRBD1; DNA: TGCGCCAGCAGCCCGACAGGGGAGGGCTATGGCTACACCTTC; CDR3: CASSPTGEGYGYTF
size: once; J: TRBJ2-2; V: TRBV9; D: .; DNA: TGTGCCACGACAGGTAACACCGGGGAGCTGTTTTTT; CDR3: CATTGNTGELFF
size: .; J: TRBJ2-1; V: TRBV18; D: TRBD1; DNA: TGTGCCAGCTCACCACAGGGGGCAAATGAGCAGTTCTTC; CDR3: CASSPQGANEQFF
size: .; J: TRBJ2-7; V: TRBV18; D: TRBD2; DNA: TGTGCCAGCTCATCAAGTGGGACTAGCGGGAGTGTTTACGAGCAGTACTTC; CDR3: CASSSSGTSGSVYEQYF